This T cell receptor (beta chain) comes out of a study of control samples from healthy donors and cancer patients. Profiled with immunoSEQ multiplex PCR; TCRdb holds only in-frame clones, not every one. The sample consists of under 150,000 clones, around 86% of them appearing once. A single count supports this clone. Germline assignment: CDR1 SGHTA and CDR2 FQGNSA. Trimming removed 1 base at V and 9 bases at J, with 13 bases between. This CDR3 spans 15 amino acids. The chain employs TRBV7-2 and TRBJ1-6; D is perhaps TRBD1 (5 bases). The clonotype was recovered from a man aged 35 to 55 in good health. The specimen sequenced was blood. The CDR3 here is CASSLVVGVGSPLHF. The CDR3 DNA follows: TGTGCCAGCAGCTTAGTGGTGGGGGTTGGTTCACCCCTCCACTTT.